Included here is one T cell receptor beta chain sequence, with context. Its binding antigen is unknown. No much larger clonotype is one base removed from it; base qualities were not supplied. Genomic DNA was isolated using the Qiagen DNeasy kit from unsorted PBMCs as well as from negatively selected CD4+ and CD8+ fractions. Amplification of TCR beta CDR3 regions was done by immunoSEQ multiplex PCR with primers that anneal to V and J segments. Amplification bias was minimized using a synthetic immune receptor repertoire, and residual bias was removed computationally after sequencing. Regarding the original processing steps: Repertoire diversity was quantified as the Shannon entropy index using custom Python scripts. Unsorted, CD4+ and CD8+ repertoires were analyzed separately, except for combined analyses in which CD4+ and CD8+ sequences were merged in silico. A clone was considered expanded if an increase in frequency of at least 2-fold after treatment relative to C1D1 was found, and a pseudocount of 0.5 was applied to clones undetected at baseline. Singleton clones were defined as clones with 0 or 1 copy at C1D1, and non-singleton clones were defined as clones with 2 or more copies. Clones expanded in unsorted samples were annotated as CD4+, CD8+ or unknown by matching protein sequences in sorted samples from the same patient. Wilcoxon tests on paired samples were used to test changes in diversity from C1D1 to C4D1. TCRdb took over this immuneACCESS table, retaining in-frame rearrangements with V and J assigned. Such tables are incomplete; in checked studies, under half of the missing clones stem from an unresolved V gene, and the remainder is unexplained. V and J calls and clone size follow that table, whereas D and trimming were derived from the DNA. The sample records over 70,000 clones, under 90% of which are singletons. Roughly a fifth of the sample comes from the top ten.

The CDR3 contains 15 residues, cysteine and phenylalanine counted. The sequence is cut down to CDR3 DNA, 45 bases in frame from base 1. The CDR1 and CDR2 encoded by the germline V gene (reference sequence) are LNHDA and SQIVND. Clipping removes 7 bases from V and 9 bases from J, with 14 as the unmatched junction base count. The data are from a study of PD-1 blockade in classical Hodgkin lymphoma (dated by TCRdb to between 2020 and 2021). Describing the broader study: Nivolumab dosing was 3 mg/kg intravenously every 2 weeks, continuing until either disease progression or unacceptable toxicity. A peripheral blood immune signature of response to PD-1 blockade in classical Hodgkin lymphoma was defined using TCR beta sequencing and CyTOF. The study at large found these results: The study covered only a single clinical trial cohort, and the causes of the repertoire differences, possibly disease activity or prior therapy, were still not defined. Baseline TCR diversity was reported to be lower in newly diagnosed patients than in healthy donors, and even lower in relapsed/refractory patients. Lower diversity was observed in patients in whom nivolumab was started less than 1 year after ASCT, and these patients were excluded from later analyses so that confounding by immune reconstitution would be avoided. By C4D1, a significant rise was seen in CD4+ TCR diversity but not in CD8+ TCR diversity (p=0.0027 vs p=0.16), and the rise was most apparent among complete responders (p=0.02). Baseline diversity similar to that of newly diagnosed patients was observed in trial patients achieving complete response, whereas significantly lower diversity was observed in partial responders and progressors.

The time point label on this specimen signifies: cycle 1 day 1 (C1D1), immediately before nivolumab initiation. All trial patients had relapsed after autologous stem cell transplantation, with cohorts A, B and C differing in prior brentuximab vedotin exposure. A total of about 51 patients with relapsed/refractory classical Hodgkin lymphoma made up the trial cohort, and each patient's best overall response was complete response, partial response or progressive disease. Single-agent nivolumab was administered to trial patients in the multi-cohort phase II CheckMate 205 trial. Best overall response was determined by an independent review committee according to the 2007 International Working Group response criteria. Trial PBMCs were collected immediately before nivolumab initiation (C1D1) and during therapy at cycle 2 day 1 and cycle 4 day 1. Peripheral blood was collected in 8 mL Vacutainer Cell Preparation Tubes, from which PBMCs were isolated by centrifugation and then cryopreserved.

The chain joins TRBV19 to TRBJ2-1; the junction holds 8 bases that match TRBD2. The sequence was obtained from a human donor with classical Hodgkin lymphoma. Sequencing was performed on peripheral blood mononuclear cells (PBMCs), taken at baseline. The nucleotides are TGTGCCAGTACCAATATAGCGGGAAGTAGGAGTGAGCAGTTCTTC. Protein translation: CASTNIAGSRSEQFF.